The T cell receptor beta chain under discussion was sequenced for a study of shared clonotypes between healthy human individuals. V was pared by 8 bases and J by 3 bases, with 5 bases of the junction left unmatched. The length of the CDR3 is 14 residues. The germline gives CDR1 WNHNN, CDR2 SYGVQD (reference sequence). The study enrolled healthy HIV-negative adults without recent acute infections or vaccinations as donors. CD4+ cells were split into CD45RA+ naive and CD45RA-negative memory subsets. Running of the assay took place at deep level. This table comes from immunoSEQ multiplex PCR, and its TCRdb copy is limited to in-frame clones, with some not included. This table has under 600,000 clones, more than 95% appearing once.

V usage is TRBV10-1 and J usage is TRBJ1-5; 9 bases line up with TRBD1. The sample taken for sequencing was naive CD4+ T cells sorted from blood. Sample subset: CD45RA+ positively selected. This clonotype was obtained from a woman in her twenties or thirties in good health. The CDR3 loop reads CASEGQGINQPQHF. Here the CDR3 DNA reads TGCGCCAGCGAAGGACAGGGGATCAATCAGCCCCAGCATTTT.